These 24 T cell receptor beta chains came from one sample sequenced in a study of CD8+CD57+ T cells in acquired aplastic anemia. Patients selected for sequencing had displayed CD8+CD57+ cell expansion by flow cytometry. TCR beta VDJ combinations and CDR3 sequences were profiled from genomic DNA. Each CDR3 protein is one row after TCRdb ran MiXCR on the reads. The sample includes over 150,000 distinct CDR3 sequences, roughly three fifths of them seen just once. Sequenced input: sorted CD4+, CD8+, or CD8+CD57+ T cells (not recorded which) from PBMCs. Receptors were obtained from a human donor with aplastic anemia.

The count of this clonotype is one. The chain has TRBV25-1 and TRBJ2-1, with 14 bases fitting TRBD2. Germline loops: CDR1 MGHDK, CDR2 SYGVNS. J was trimmed by 10 bases and V by 4 bases; bases with no gene match: 6. The CDR3 is made up of 15 amino acids. CDR3 in DNA: TGTGCCAGCAGTGCGGGACTAGCGGGAGTGCACGAGCAGTTCTTC. This translates into CASSAGLAGVHEQFF.

This clonotype was found many times. The chain is built from TRBV5-5 and TRBJ2-7; D may be TRBD2 (6 bases). Trimming removed 2 bases from V and 0 bases from J, with 15 bases in between. CDR1 SGHKS and CDR2 YYEKEE come from the germline V gene (reference sequence). The CDR3 has 16 residues. CDR3 loop: CASSLYGTSISYEQYF. CDR3 DNA sequence: TGTGCCAGCAGCTTATATGGGACTTCCATCTCCTACGAGCAGTACTTC.

This clonotype was observed many times. The gene calls are TRBV6-1 and TRBJ2-1; D tentatively reads TRBD1 or TRBD2 (5 bases each). Trimming shortened V by 6 bases and J by 2 bases, and 14 bases separated the two germline ends. Germline V CDR1 and CDR2: MNHNS, SASEGT. CDR3 size: 15 residues. This CDR3 is CASRPGTPTYNEQFF. The CDR3 region has the DNA TGTGCCAGCAGGCCTGGGACCCCAACCTACAATGAGCAGTTCTTC.

The chain has TRBV2 and TRBJ1-2; no clear D. Germline V lookup: CDR1 SNHLY, CDR2 FYNNEI. With 3 bases removed from V and 7 bases from J, the gap between germline ends came to 9 bases. This CDR3 is 12 amino acids long. CDR3 nucleotides: TGTGCCAGCAGTGACAGACTCGGTGGCTACACCTTC. Amino acids: CASSDRLGGYTF.

This clonotype was detected ten times or more. This CDR3 reads CASTKSTNEKLFF. The CDR3, as DNA: TGCGCCAGCACTAAGTCAACTAATGAAAAACTGTTTTTT. The chain carries TRBV5-1 and TRBJ1-4; D call uncertain. The CDR3 extends over 13 amino acids. The ends were cut back, 6 bases at V and 0 bases at J, with 6 bases in the middle. Per germline, CDR1 SGHRS and CDR2 YFSETQ.

The genes are TRBV29-1 and TRBJ2-1; D is possibly TRBD2 (5 bases). V lost 0 bases and J lost 9, with 12 bases in between. The CDR3 sequence is 13 residues long. Germline V CDR1 and CDR2: SQVTM, ANQGSEA. The CDR3 here is CSVEDIGGTEQFF. CDR3 sequence (DNA): TGCAGCGTTGAAGATATTGGAGGAACTGAGCAGTTCTTC.

The V call is TRBV20-1, the J call TRBJ2-3; D may be TRBD2 (6 bases). The V gene's germline CDR1 is DFQATT and CDR2 SNEGSKA (reference sequence). The CDR3 is 15 amino acids. Trimming removed 3 bases from V and 2 bases from J, with 15 bases in between. CDR3 residues: CSASSLGSYTDTQYF. For the CDR3, the DNA is TGCAGTGCTAGTTCTCTCGGGAGTTACACAGATACGCAGTATTTT.

The rearrangement links TRBV29-1 to TRBJ2-7; 9 positions match TRBD1. Gene TRBJ2-1 matches the end of the DNA better, so the J call may be wrong. The CDR3 length is 18 residues. From germline, CDR1 is SQVTM and CDR2 ANQGSEA. The DNA of the CDR3 is TGCAGCGCCGCCCCCGGGACAGGGTTCCCGAGCTCCTACAATGAGCAGTTCTTC. It translates to CSAAPGTGFPSSYNEQFF.

This chain links TRBV4-3 with TRBJ2-3, with D hard to call. The CDR3 covers 15 residues. Trimming removed 1 base from V and 2 bases from J, with 10 bases in between. Germline CDR1 reads LGHNA; CDR2 reads YSLEER. The CDR3 sequence: CASSQGLSNTDTQYF. CDR3 DNA sequence: TGCGCCAGCAGCCAAGGACTTTCGAACACAGATACGCAGTATTTT.

This chain connects TRBV20-1 to TRBJ2-7; 7 bases match TRBD1. The germline CDR1 and CDR2 sequences are DFQATT and SNEGSKA (reference sequence). This CDR3 contains 16 residues. J was trimmed by 0 bases and V by 5 bases; bases with no gene match: 13. As DNA, the CDR3 is TGCAGTGCTGTGGACAGGTTGAGGGGCCTCTCCTACGAGCAGTACTTC. This translates into CSAVDRLRGLSYEQYF.

The V call is TRBV7-2, the J call TRBJ2-1; the match to TRBD2 covers 7 bases. After removal of 1 base from V and 3 bases from J, the junction contained 3 bases not matched to a gene. The CDR3 has 15 residues. Per germline, CDR1 SGHTA and CDR2 FQGNSA. This CDR3 reads CASSLEAGIYNEQFF. CDR3 coding DNA: TGTGCCAGCAGCTTAGAAGCGGGGATCTACAATGAGCAGTTCTTC.

The rearrangement uses TRBV5-1 and TRBJ2-7; unclear D gene. Deletions cut 4 bases from V and 3 bases from J, with 11 bases between. CDR1 is SGHRS and CDR2 is YFSETQ in the germline V gene. The CDR3 is made up of 13 amino acids. The CDR3 here is CASSPPAIYEQYF. CDR3 in DNA: TGCGCCAGCAGCCCTCCGGCCATCTACGAGCAGTACTTC.

The gene calls are TRBV4-2 and TRBJ1-2; 9 bases agree with TRBD1. The V gene end was trimmed by 0 bases and the J gene end by 10 bases; junction bases not matched to a gene: 12. The CDR3 loop spans 16 amino acids. Germline CDR1 is LGHNA and CDR2 is YNFKEQ. CDR3 sequence: CASSQEEAGTGIDYTF. DNA for the CDR3: TGTGCCAGCAGCCAAGAAGAGGCCGGGACAGGGATAGACTACACCTTC.

The chain couples TRBV11-1 to TRBJ1-2, with 9 bases matching TRBD1. Germline CDR1 is SGHAT and CDR2 is FQDESV (reference sequence). CDR3 length equals 15 residues. J gave up 7 bases and V 2 bases, and 8 bases lay outside the gene matches. The CDR3, as DNA: TGTGCCAGCAGCTTAAGGGACAGGGAAATTGGTGGCTACACCTTC. Protein: CASSLRDREIGGYTF.

This clonotype was counted between two and nine times. This CDR3 reads CATIRDRGPYEQYF. CDR3 DNA: TGTGCCACCATCCGGGACAGGGGTCCCTACGAGCAGTACTTC. This chain joins TRBV15 and TRBJ2-7, with 10 bases that match TRBD1. The CDR3 is 14 amino acids. Trimming took 7 bases from V and 2 from J; bases not matched to a gene: 5. Germline assignment: CDR1 LNHNV and CDR2 YYDKDF (reference sequence).

This chain connects TRBV7-9 to TRBJ2-7; D remains ambiguous. The CDR3 is made up of 13 amino acids. The germline gives CDR1 SEHNR, CDR2 FQNEAQ (reference sequence). With 1 base removed from V and 0 bases from J, the gap between germline ends came to 4 bases. DNA for the CDR3: TGTGCCAGCAGCTTAGACGCCTCCTACGAGCAGTACTTC. Encoded protein: CASSLDASYEQYF.

This clonotype was counted ten times or more. V usage is TRBV11-2 and J usage is TRBJ2-7, with a weak D call TRBD1 (6 bases). This CDR3 has 13 amino acids. The germline V gene encodes CDR1 SGHAT and CDR2 FQNNGV. The ends were cut back, 3 bases at V and 2 bases at J, with 8 bases in the middle. The CDR3 bases are TGTGCCAGCAGCTTGGGGGCCCCCTACGAGCAGTACTTC. It encodes CASSLGAPYEQYF.

This clonotype has just a few counts. The V call is TRBV7-8, the J call TRBJ2-5; D not certain. Germline CDR1 SGHVS, CDR2 FQNEAQ. V lost 5 bases to trimming and J lost 3 bases, with 4 bases between them. The CDR3 is 11 residues long. CDR3 DNA: TGTGCCAGCAGCATCAAAGAGACCCAGTACTTC. Translated: CASSIKETQYF.

This clonotype was observed a few times. This chain uses TRBV5-1 with TRBJ2-7, with 9 bases lining up with TRBD1. The J segment lost 2 bases and the V segment lost 6 bases, leaving 9 bases of the junction unmatched. Germline CDR1 reads SGHRS; CDR2 reads YFSETQ. The CDR3 runs to 15 residues. CDR3 loop: CASTDPGTGTYEQYF. The CDR3 coding sequence is TGCGCCAGCACAGACCCCGGGACAGGGACCTACGAGCAGTACTTC.

This clonotype appeared once. The rearrangement uses TRBV9 and TRBJ2-7, with D perhaps matching TRBD1 (6 bases). Trimming removed 3 bases from V and 6 bases from J, with 19 bases in between. The CDR3 runs to 15 residues. From germline, CDR1 is SGDLS and CDR2 YYNGEE. This CDR3 reads CASSAYSGQLGEQYF. The CDR3 region has the DNA TGTGCCAGCAGCGCGTACTCGGGACAACTGGGCGAGCAGTACTTC. Full variable domain (missing parts from reference TRBV9 and TRBJ2-7): DSGVTQTPKHLITATGQRVTLRCSPRSGDLSVYWYQQSLDQGLQFLIQYYNGEERAKGNILERFSAQQFPDLHSELNLSSLELGDSALYFCASSAYSGQLGEQYFGPGTRLTVT.

The rearrangement uses TRBV5-1 and TRBJ2-5, with a weak D call TRBD1 (5 bases). CDR3 length: 15 residues. V dropped 0 bases and J dropped 2 bases, with 11 bases sitting between them. Germline V gene data show CDR1 as SGHRS and CDR2 as YFSETQ. CDR3 in DNA: TGCGCCAGCAGCTTGGGACAGCTGCCGCAAGAGACCCAGTACTTC. Translation gives CASSLGQLPQETQYF.

The genes are TRBV6-2 or TRBV6-3 and TRBJ1-2, with 7 bases aligning to TRBD1. The germline V gene has CDR1 MNHEY and CDR2 SVGEGT. The CDR3 runs to 12 residues. The V gene end was trimmed by 5 bases and the J gene end by 8 bases; junction bases not matched to a gene: 5. The CDR3 DNA follows: TGTGCCAGCAGTGCGACAGGGTCCGGCTACACCTTC. Translated, it gives CASSATGSGYTF.

This clonotype was observed a single time. The chain uses TRBV2 and TRBJ2-5, with 9 positions matching TRBD2. Germline CDR1 reads SNHLY; CDR2 reads FYNNEI. This CDR3 is built from 14 residues. V was pared by 6 bases and J by 2 bases, with 4 bases of the junction left unmatched. CDR3 region: CASRSTSGQETQYF. CDR3 nucleotide sequence: TGTGCCAGCAGATCGACTAGCGGTCAAGAGACCCAGTACTTC.

The chain carries TRBV7-8 and TRBJ2-6; TRBD2 matches 8 bases. The CDR3 has 19 residues. V gave up 4 bases and J gave up 0 bases; unmatched junction bases: 11. Germline CDR1 reads SGHVS; CDR2 reads FQNEAQ. As DNA, the CDR3 is TGTGCCAGCAGCTCTACCTATAGCGGGGAGAGCTCTGGGGCCAACGTCCTGACTTTC. Protein sequence: CASSSTYSGESSGANVLTF.